This TCR beta chain comes out of a study of blood T cells in healthy people across ages. This CDR3 is built from 15 residues. V was pared by 2 bases and J by 7 bases, with 12 bases between. The germline V gene has CDR1 SEHNR and CDR2 FQNEAQ (reference sequence). In the case of this clonotype: Antigen unknown.

Broader study findings: Bulk PBMC profiling left naive and antigen-experienced comparisons inconclusive.

The authors ran a second PCR of roughly 7 to 11 cycles using a sample-barcoded 5' primer and a J-beta primer mix. Every cDNA molecule carried a tag from a template-switch adaptor bearing 12 random nucleotides. TCRdb recomputed calls from the 5' RACE reads with MiXCR, one row per CDR3 protein. Here the sample spans 1.4 million or so distinct CDR3 sequences, 40% to 45% being singletons. This receptor was obtained from a woman between 18 and 29 years old in good health. Sequencing was carried out using blood. The chain uses TRBV7-9 and TRBJ1-6; D uncertain. CDR3 in DNA: TGTGCCAGCAGCTTACGGGGAGACTCAAATTCACCCCTCCACTTT. This translates into CASSLRGDSNSPLHF.